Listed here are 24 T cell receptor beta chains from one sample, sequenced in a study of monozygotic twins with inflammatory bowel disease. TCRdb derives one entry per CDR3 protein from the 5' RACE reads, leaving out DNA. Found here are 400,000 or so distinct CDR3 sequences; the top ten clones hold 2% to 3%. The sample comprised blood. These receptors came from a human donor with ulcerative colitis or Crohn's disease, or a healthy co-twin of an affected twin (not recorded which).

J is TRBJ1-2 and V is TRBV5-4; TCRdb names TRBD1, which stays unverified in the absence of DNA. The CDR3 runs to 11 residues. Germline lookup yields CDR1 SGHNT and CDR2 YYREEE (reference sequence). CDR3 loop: CASSTGQIYTF.

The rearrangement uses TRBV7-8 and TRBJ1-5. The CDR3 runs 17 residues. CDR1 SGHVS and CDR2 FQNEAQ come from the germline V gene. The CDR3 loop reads CASSFVTGASSNQPQHF.

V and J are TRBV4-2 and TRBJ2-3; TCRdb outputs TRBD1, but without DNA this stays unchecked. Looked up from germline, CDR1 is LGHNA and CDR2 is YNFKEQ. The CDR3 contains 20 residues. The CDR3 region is CASSPLPPRDRSSYTDTQYF.

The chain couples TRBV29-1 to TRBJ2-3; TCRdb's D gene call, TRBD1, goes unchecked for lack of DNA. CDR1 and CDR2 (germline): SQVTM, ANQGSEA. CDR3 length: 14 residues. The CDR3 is CSVDARGGTDTQYF.

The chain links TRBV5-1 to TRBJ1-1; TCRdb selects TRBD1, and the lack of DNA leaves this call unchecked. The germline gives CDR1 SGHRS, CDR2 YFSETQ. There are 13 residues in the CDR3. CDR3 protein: CASSLEGATEAFF.

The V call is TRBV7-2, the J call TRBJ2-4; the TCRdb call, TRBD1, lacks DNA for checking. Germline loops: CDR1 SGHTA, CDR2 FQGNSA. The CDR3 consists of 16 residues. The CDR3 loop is CASSLGGLVGKNIQYF.

CDR3: CASSQGLQGFRNTIYF. The rearrangement uses TRBV4-1 and TRBJ1-3. Germline values: CDR1 MGHRA, CDR2 YSYEKL. The CDR3 spans 16 residues.

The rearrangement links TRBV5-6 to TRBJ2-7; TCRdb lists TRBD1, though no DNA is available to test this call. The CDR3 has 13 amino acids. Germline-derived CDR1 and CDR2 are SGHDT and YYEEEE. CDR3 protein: CASSFGGTNEQYF.

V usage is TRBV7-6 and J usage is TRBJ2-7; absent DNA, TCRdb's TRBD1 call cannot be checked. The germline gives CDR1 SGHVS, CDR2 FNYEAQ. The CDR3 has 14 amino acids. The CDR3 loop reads CASSLQDRPYEQYF.

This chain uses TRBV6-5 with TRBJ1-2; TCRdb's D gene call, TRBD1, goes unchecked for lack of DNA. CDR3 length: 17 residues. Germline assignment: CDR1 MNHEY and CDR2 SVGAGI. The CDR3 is CASSYSNQGISNYGYTF.

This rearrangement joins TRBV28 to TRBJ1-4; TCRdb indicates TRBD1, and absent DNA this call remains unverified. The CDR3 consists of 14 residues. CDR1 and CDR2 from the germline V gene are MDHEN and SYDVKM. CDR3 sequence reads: CASGGDRGLEKLFF.

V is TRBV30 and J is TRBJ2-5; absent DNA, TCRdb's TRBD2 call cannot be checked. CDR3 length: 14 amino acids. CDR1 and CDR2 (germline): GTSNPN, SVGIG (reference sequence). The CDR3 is CAWSPGLASETQYF.

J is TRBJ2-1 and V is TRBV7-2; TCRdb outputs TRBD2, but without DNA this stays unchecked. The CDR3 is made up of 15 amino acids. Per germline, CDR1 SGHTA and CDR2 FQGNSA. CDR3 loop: CASSRTSGGFNEQFF.

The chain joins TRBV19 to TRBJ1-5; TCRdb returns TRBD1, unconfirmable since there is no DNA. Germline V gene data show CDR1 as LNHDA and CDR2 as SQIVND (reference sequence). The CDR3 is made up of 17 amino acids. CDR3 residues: CASSPRTGRIGNQPQHF.

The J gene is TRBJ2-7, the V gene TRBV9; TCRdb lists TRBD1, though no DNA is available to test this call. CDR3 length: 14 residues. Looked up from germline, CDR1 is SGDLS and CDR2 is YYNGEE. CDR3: CASSVSRAGYEQYF. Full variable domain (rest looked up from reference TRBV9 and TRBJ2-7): DSGVTQTPKHLITATGQRVTLRCSPRSGDLSVYWYQQSLDQGLQFLIQYYNGEERAKGNILERFSAQQFPDLHSELNLSSLELGDSALYFCASSVSRAGYEQYFGPGTRLTVT.

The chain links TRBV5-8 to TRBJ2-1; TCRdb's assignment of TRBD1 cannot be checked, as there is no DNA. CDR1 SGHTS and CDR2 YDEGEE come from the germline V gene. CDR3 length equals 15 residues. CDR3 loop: CASSFLSVTYNEQFF.

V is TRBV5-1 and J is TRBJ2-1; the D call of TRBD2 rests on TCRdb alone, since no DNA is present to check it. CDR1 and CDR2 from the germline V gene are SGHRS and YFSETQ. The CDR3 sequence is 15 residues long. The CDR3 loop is CASSSAGGIYNEQFF.

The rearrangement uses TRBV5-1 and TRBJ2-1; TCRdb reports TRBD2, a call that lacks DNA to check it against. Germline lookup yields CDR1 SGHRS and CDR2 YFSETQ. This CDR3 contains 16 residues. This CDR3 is CASSFSPTSGDNEQFF.

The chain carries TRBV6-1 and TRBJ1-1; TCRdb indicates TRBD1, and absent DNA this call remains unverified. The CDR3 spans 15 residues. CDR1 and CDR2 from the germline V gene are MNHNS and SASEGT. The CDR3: CASRKDRGQRTEAFF.

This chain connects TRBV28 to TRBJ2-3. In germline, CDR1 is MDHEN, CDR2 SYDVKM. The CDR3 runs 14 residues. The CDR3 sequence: CASSDQSRTDTQYF.

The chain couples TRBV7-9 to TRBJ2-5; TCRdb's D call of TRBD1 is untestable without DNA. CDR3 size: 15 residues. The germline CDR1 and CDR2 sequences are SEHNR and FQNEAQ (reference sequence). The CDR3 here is CASSQFGGRQETQYF.

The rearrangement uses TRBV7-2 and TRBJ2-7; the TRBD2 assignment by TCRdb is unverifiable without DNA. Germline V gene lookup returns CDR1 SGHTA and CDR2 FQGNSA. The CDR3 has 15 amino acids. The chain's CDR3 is CASSLATSGVYEQYF.

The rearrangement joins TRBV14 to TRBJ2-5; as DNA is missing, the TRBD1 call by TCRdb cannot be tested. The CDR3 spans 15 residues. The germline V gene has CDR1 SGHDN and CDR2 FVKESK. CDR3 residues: CASSQGGRGVETQYF.

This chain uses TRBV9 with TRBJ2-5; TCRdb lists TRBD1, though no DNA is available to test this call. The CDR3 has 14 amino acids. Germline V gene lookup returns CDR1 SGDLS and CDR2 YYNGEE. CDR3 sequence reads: CASSPSDRTGTQYF.